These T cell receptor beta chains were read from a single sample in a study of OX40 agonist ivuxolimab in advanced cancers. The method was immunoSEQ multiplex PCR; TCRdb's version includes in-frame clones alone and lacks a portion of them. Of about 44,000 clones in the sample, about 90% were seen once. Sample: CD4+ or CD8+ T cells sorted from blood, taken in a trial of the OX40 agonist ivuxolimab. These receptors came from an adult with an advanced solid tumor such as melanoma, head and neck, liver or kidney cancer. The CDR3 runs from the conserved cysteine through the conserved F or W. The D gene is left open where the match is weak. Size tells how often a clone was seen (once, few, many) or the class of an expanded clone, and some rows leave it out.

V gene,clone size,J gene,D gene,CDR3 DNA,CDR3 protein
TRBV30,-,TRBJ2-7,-,TGTGCCTGGAGTGACTCCTACGAGCAGTACTTC,CAWSDSYEQYF
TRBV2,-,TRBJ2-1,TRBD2,TGTGCCAGGGACAGGACCGGACTAGCGTCGGCCTACAATGAGCAGTTCTTC,CARDRTGLASAYNEQFF
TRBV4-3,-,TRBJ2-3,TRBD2,TGCGCCAGCAGCCAAGCTAGCGGGGGCACAGATACGCAGTATTTT,CASSQASGGTDTQYF
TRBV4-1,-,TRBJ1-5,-,TGCGCCAGCAGCTTCGACGGTAGAGGGGGTCAGCCCCAGCATTTT,CASSFDGRGGQPQHF
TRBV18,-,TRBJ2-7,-,TGTGCCAGCTCACACCCGGGACGGGGGACCTACGAGCAGTACTTC,CASSHPGRGTYEQYF
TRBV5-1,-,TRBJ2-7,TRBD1,TGCGCCAGCAGCTTCGGGACAGGGGGCTACGAGCAGTACTTC,CASSFGTGGYEQYF
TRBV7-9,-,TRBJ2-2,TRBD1,TGTGCCACCCCAAGGGGGCCCTATCCTGGGGAGCTGTTTTTT,CATPRGPYPGELFF
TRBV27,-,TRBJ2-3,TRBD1,TGTGCCAGCAGGGCCGAGCAACAGGGGGCATACACAGATACGCAGTATTTT,CASRAEQQGAYTDTQYF
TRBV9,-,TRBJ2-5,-,TGTGCCAGCAGCGTAGAGGGTCCGGAGACCCAGTACTTC,CASSVEGPETQYF
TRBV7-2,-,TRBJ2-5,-,TGTGCCAGCAGCTTAGAAGAAGAAGAGACCCAGTACTTC,CASSLEEEETQYF
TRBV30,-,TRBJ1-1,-,TGTGCCTGGGGGAACGCGGGAGCTTTCTTT,CAWGNAGAFF
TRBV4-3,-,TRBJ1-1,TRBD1,TGCGCCAGCAGCCAGGACAGGGGGGTCGCTGAAGCTTTCTTT,CASSQDRGVAEAFF
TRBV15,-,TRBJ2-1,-,TGTGCCACCAGCAGAGATAAGGACAATGAGCAGTTCTTC,CATSRDKDNEQFF
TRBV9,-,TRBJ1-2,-,TGTGCCAGCAGCGTATTGAAGGGAGACTACTATGGCTACACCTTC,CASSVLKGDYYGYTF
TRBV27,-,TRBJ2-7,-,TGTGCCAGCAGTTTATCGGGACATAGCTCCTACGAGCAGTACTTC,CASSLSGHSSYEQYF
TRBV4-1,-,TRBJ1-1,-,TGCGCCAGCAGCCAACCGGACGGGGGAGGCACTGAAGCTTTCTTT,CASSQPDGGGTEAFF
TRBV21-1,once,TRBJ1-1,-,TGTGCCAGCAGCCCCCTGCTTGGGGAACCGAACACTGAAGCTTTCTTT,CASSPLLGEPNTEAFF
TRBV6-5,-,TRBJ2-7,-,TGTGCCACCGGGGCGGTTCCTCCCTACGAGCAGTACTTC,CATGAVPPYEQYF